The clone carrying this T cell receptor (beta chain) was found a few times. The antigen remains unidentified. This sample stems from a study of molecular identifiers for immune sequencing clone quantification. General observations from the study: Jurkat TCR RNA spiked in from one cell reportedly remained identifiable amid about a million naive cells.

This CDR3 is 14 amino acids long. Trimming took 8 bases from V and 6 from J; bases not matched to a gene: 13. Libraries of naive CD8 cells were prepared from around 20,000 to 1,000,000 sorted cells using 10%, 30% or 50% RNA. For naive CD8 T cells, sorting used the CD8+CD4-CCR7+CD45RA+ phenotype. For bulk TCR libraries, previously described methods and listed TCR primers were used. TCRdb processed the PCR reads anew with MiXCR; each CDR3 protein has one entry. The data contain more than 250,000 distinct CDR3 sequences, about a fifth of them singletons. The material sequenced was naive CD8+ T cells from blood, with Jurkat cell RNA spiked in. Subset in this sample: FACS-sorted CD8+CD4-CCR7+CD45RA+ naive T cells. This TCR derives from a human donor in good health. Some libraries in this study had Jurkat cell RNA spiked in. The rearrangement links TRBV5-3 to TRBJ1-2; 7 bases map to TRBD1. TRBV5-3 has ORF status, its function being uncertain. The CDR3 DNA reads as TGTGCCAGCAGTAGAAAACAGGGGAACCATGGCTACACCTTC. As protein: CASSRKQGNHGYTF.